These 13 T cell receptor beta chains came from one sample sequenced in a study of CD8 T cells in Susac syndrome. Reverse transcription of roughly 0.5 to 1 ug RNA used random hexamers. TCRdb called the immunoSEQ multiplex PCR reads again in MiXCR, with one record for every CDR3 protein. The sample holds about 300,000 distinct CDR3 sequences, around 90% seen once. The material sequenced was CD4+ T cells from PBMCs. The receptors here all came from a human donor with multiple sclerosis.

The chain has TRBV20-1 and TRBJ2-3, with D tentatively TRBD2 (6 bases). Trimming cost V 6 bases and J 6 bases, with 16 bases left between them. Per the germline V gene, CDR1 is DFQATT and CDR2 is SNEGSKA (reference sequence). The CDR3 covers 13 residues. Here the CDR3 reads CSAGSGGRDTQYF. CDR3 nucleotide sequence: TGCAGTGCCGGGTCCGGGGGAAGGGATACGCAGTATTTT.

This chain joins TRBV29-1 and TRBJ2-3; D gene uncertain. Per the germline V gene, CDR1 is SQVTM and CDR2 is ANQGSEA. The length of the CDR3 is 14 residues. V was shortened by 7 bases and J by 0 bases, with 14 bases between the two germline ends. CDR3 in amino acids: CSARGGSSTDTQYF. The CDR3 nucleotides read TGCAGCGCCCGTGGTGGGTCTAGCACAGATACGCAGTATTTT.

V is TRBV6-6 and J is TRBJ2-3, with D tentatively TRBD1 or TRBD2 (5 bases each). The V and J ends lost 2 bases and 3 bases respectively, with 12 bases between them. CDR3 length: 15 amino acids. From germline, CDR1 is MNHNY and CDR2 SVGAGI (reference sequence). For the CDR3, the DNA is TGTGCCAGCAGTTACGCCCGGGGACCGACAGATACGCAGTATTTT. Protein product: CASSYARGPTDTQYF.

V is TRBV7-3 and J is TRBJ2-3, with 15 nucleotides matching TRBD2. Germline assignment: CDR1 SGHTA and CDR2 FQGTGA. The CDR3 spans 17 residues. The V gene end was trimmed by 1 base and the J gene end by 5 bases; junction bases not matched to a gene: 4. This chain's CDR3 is CASSLSGLAGGLDTQYF. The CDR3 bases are TGTGCCAGCAGCTTAAGTGGACTAGCGGGGGGGCTAGATACGCAGTATTTT.

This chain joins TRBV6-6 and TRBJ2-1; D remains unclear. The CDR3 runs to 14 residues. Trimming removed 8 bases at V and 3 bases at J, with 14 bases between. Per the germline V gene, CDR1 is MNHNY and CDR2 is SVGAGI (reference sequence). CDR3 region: CASGPERIYNEQFF. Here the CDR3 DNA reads TGTGCCAGCGGCCCTGAGCGTATCTACAATGAGCAGTTCTTC.

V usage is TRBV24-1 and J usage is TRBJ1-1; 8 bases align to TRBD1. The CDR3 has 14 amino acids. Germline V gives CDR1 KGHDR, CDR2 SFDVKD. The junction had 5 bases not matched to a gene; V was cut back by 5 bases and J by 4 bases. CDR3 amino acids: CATSGTGIVTEAFF. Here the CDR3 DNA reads TGTGCCACCAGTGGGACAGGGATCGTCACTGAAGCTTTCTTT.

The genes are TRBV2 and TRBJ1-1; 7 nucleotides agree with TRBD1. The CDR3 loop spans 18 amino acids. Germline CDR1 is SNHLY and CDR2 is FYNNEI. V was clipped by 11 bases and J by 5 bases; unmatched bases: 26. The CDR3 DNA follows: TGTGCCGTTTCCCAAGAACAGGGGTCCAGGACTTTCGGGACTGAAGCTTTCTTT. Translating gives CAVSQEQGSRTFGTEAFF.

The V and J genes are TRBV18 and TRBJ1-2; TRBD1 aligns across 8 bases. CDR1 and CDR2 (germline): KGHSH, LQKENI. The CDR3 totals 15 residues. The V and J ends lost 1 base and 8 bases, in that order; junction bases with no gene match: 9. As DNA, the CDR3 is TGTGCCAGCTCACCACAAAGGACAGGGATGGAAGGCTACACCTTC. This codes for CASSPQRTGMEGYTF. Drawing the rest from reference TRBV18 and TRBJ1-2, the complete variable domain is NAGVMQNPRHLVRRRGQEARLRCSPMKGHSHVYWYRQLPEEGLKFMVYLQKENIIDESGMPKERFSAEFPKEGPSILRIQQVVRGDSAAYFCASSPQRTGMEGYTFGSGTRLTVV.

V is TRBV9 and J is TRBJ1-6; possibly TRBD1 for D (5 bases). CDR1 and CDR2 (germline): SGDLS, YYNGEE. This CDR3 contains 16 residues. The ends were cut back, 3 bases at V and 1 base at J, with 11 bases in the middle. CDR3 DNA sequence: TGTGCCAGCAGCGCGTTCGGGGGGTCCTATAATTCACCCCTCCACTTT. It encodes CASSAFGGSYNSPLHF.

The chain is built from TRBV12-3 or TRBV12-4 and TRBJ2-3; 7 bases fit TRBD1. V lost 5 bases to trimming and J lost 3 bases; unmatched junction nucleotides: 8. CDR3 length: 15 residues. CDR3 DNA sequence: TGTGCCAGCAGTCCCCGACAGGGAAGGACAGATACGCAGTATTTT. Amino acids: CASSPRQGRTDTQYF.

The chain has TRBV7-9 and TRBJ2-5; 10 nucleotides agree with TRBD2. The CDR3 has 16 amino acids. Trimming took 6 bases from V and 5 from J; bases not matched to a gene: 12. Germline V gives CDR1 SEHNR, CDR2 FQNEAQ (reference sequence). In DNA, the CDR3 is TGTGCCAGCAGTCCCCCCCTAGCGGGAGTCGGGGAGACCCAGTACTTC. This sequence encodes CASSPPLAGVGETQYF.

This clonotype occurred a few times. DNA of the CDR3: TGTGCCAGCACCCCGACGGACCAAGAGACCCAGTACTTC. Its protein is CASTPTDQETQYF. V usage is TRBV6-2 or TRBV6-3 and J usage is TRBJ2-5; D unresolved. V was trimmed by 7 bases and J by 0 bases, leaving 9 bases between them. The CDR3 covers 13 residues. CDR1 and CDR2 (germline): MNHEY, SVGEGT.

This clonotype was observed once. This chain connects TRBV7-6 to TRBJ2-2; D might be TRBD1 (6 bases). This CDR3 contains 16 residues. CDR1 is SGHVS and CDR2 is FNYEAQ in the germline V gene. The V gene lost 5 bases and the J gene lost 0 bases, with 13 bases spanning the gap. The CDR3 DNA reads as TGTGCCAGCAGCCAATCAGGGGCCGCGAACACCGGGGAGCTGTTTTTT. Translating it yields CASSQSGAANTGELFF.